Each of the 21 T cell receptor beta chains below was sequenced from the same sample in a study of shared clonotypes between healthy human individuals. Here immunoSEQ multiplex PCR was the method, and the copy in TCRdb shows in-frame clones only, minus some. The data contain 2,500,000 or so clones, 93% of them seen just once; the ten biggest clones take up 0.36%. The sample comprised naive CD4+ T cells from PBMCs. Subset indicated: CD45RA+ positively selected. These receptor sequences come from a man aged 18 to 29 in good health. Some clones in this sample may be carry-over from other donors' samples.

The gene calls are TRBV5-4 and TRBJ2-1, with D perhaps matching TRBD1 (5 bases). Germline V lookup: CDR1 SGHNT, CDR2 YYREEE (reference sequence). Trimming removed 3 bases at V and 7 bases at J, with 11 bases between. This CDR3 contains 13 residues. CDR3 in DNA: TGTGCCAGCAGCTCCAGGGAAGAAAATGAGCAGTTCTTC. Its translation: CASSSREENEQFF.

The chain carries TRBV6-1 and TRBJ2-2; D gene uncertain. V was pared by 4 bases and J by 9 bases, with 12 bases between. Looked up from germline, CDR1 is MNHNS and CDR2 is SASEGT. The CDR3 runs 13 residues. The CDR3 is CASSVRTPRELFF. The CDR3, as DNA: TGTGCCAGCAGTGTTAGAACACCGCGGGAGCTGTTTTTT.

CDR3 amino acids: CASSHRGFEETQYF. The CDR3 DNA reads as TGTGCCAGCAGCCACAGGGGGTTCGAAGAGACCCAGTACTTC. This chain uses TRBV6-5 with TRBJ2-5; 8 bases line up with TRBD1. The CDR3 loop spans 14 amino acids. V trimming: 6 bases; J trimming: 3 bases; junction bases outside the gene matches: 6. The germline V gene has CDR1 MNHEY and CDR2 SVGAGI.

Turning to this clone: No DNA is shown, since the ends of the CDR3 on it are uncertain; the CDR3 is the one TCRdb lists. V usage is TRBV7-9 and J usage is TRBJ1-5. The CDR3 is 12 amino acids long, termini counted. Germline CDR1 and CDR2: SEHNR and FQNEAQ (reference sequence). CDR3 in amino acids: CASSFGVSPSIF.

The chain employs TRBV28 and TRBJ1-3; no clear D. Between the trimmed V and J ends, which lost 7 bases and 4 bases, there was a span of 11 bases. CDR3 size: 13 residues. Germline CDR1 is MDHEN and CDR2 is SYDVKM. The CDR3 DNA reads as TGTGCCAGCAAGGACCCGGCGGGAAACACCATATATTTT. Amino acid sequence: CASKDPAGNTIYF.

The chain uses TRBV5-1 and TRBJ2-7; TRBD2 agrees at 10 bases. Germline V gene data show CDR1 as SGHRS and CDR2 as YFSETQ. V lost 7 bases and J lost 3; bases outside the gene matches: 7. The CDR3 loop spans 14 amino acids. The DNA of the CDR3 is TGCGCCAGCTGCCGGACTAGCGGACTCTACGAGCAGTACTTC. Protein sequence: CASCRTSGLYEQYF.

This chain connects TRBV2 to TRBJ2-6; the D gene is possibly TRBD2 (6 bases). In germline, CDR1 is SNHLY, CDR2 FYNNEI. The CDR3 consists of 15 residues. V shed 8 bases and J shed 4 bases, with 15 bases lying between them. CDR3 in DNA: TGTGCCAGCGGCGGAGGGTTCTCGGGGGCCAACGTCCTGACTTTC. Translation gives CASGGGFSGANVLTF.

The chain links TRBV6-9 to TRBJ2-2, with 14 bases fitting TRBD2. This CDR3 has 21 residues. J gave up 6 bases and V 9 bases, and 24 bases lay outside the gene matches. In germline, CDR1 is MNHGY, CDR2 SVAAGI. The CDR3 loop is CARTPPGHPGLAGEGSGELFF. The CDR3 nucleotides are TGTGCCAGAACCCCCCCCGGACACCCGGGACTAGCGGGAGAGGGGTCCGGGGAGCTGTTTTTT.

The chain uses TRBV7-2 and TRBJ2-5; D tentatively fits TRBD1 or TRBD2 (6 bases each). This CDR3 spans 15 amino acids. Trimming took off 0 bases at V and 5 bases at J, with 13 bases between the two ends. The germline V gene has CDR1 SGHTA and CDR2 FQGNSA. The CDR3 loop is CASSLAGGIGETQYF. DNA of the CDR3: TGTGCCAGCAGCTTAGCCGGGGGCATTGGGGAGACCCAGTACTTC. The full variable domain, with the rest looked up from reference TRBV7-2 and TRBJ2-5, is GAGVSQSPSNKVTEKGKDVELRCDPISGHTALYWYRQSLGQGLEFLIYFQGNSAPDKSGLPSDRFSAERTGGSVSTLTIQRTQQEDSAVYLCASSLAGGIGETQYFGPGTRLLVL.

The chain combines TRBV7-3 with TRBJ1-1; 7 bases are shared with TRBD1. The V and J ends lost 3 bases and 0 bases, in that order; junction bases with no gene match: 4. Germline values: CDR1 SGHTA, CDR2 FQGTGA. The CDR3 is 15 residues long. CDR3: CASSFSTGVNTEAFF. The CDR3 DNA follows: TGTGCCAGCAGCTTTTCCACAGGGGTGAACACTGAAGCTTTCTTT. Using reference TRBV7-3 and TRBJ1-1 for the parts outside the CDR3, the full variable domain is GAGVSQTPSNKVTEKGKYVELRCDPISGHTALYWYRQSLGQGPEFLIYFQGTGAADDSGLPNDRFFAVRPEGSVSTLKIQRTERGDSAVYLCASSFSTGVNTEAFFGQGTRLTVV.

The chain links TRBV4-3 to TRBJ1-5, with D unresolved. The CDR3 covers 16 residues. Germline-derived CDR1 and CDR2 are LGHNA and YSLEER. V shed 0 bases and J shed 3 bases, with 12 bases lying between them. The CDR3 is CASSQDRGRSNQPQHF. CDR3 bases: TGCGCCAGCAGCCAAGATCGAGGCAGATCCAATCAGCCCCAGCATTTT.

The J gene is TRBJ2-7, the V gene TRBV10-3; unclear D gene. Trimming removed 3 bases at V and 9 bases at J, with 9 bases between. Germline loops: CDR1 ENHRY, CDR2 SYGVKD. This CDR3 has 11 amino acids. For the CDR3, the DNA is TGTGCCATCAGTGATAACGGCGGGCAGTACTTC. It translates to CAISDNGGQYF.

This rearrangement joins TRBV25-1 to TRBJ2-6, with D unresolved. This CDR3 region has 12 residues. CDR1 MGHDK and CDR2 SYGVNS come from the germline V gene. The germline V and J ends were trimmed by 4 bases and 2 bases, with 0 bases remaining between them. CDR3 sequence: CASSAGANVLTF. In DNA, the CDR3 is TGTGCCAGCAGTGCTGGGGCCAACGTCCTGACTTTC.

V and J are TRBV25-1 and TRBJ2-1; 8 positions agree with TRBD2. Germline V gene data show CDR1 as MGHDK and CDR2 as SYGVNS. V shed 3 bases and J 7 bases; nucleotides not matched to a gene: 5. The CDR3 is made up of 14 amino acids. The CDR3: CASSDSGIKNEQFF. CDR3 DNA sequence: TGTGCCAGCAGTGATAGCGGGATAAAGAATGAGCAGTTCTTC.

The genes are TRBV2 and TRBJ2-1; unclear D gene. Trimming pared 8 bases from V and 6 bases from J, leaving 8 bases between. CDR3 length: 11 residues. CDR1 SNHLY and CDR2 FYNNEI come from the germline V gene. The CDR3 here is CASFFLNEQFF. The CDR3 nucleotides read TGTGCCAGCTTTTTCCTCAATGAGCAGTTCTTC.

The rearrangement links TRBV28 to TRBJ2-2; D remains unclear. Looked up from germline, CDR1 is MDHEN and CDR2 is SYDVKM. CDR3 size: 14 residues. V was trimmed by 7 bases and J by 6 bases, leaving 15 bases between them. CDR3 in DNA: TGTGCCAGCACGGTCTCTTGGGCATCCGGGGAGCTGTTTTTT. Translation: CASTVSWASGELFF.

Points on this clone: Other nucleotide sequences from this sample produce the same CDR3. This rearrangement joins TRBV28 to TRBJ1-1; no definite D call. This CDR3 contains 14 residues. V was cut by 2 bases and J by 1 base, with 8 bases left in between. Germline CDR1 and CDR2: MDHEN and SYDVKM. The CDR3 DNA is TGTGCCAGCAGTTTACCGCGCTGGAACACTGAAGCTTTCTTT. Translation: CASSLPRWNTEAFF.

The rearrangement uses TRBV9 and TRBJ1-3; the match to TRBD1 covers 8 bases. CDR1 and CDR2 (germline): SGDLS, YYNGEE. V was clipped by 3 bases and J by 0 bases; unmatched bases: 5. CDR3 length: 16 residues. CDR3 region: CASSATGVNSGNTIYF. The CDR3, as DNA: TGTGCCAGCAGCGCGACAGGGGTCAACTCTGGAAACACCATATATTTT.

The V call is TRBV28, the J call TRBJ2-7, with no clear D. Germline loops: CDR1 MDHEN, CDR2 SYDVKM. The germline V and J ends were trimmed by 2 bases and 4 bases, with 18 bases remaining between them. This CDR3 comprises 16 residues. The CDR3, as DNA: TGTGCCAGCAGTTTAGAGCTGGCGATAAGACCGTACGAGCAGTACTTC. Protein sequence: CASSLELAIRPYEQYF. The complete variable domain, with remaining parts taken from reference TRBV28 and TRBJ2-7, reads DVKVTQSSRYLVKRTGEKVFLECVQDMDHENMFWYRQDPGLGLRLIYFSYDVKMKEKGDIPEGYSVSREKKERFSLILESASTNQTSMYLCASSLELAIRPYEQYFGPGTRLTVT.

The chain carries TRBV7-2 and TRBJ2-2, with D perhaps given as TRBD1 or TRBD2 (5 bases each). Trimming stripped 3 bases from V and 6 bases from J, with 14 bases between. The CDR3 consists of 15 residues. Germline V gene sequence: CDR1 SGHTA, CDR2 FQGNSA. CDR3: CASSLWGSRAGELFF. The CDR3 coding sequence is TGTGCCAGCAGCTTGTGGGGGAGTAGAGCCGGGGAGCTGTTTTTT. The whole variable domain, filled in from reference TRBV7-2 and TRBJ2-2, reads GAGVSQSPSNKVTEKGKDVELRCDPISGHTALYWYRQSLGQGLEFLIYFQGNSAPDKSGLPSDRFSAERTGGSVSTLTIQRTQQEDSAVYLCASSLWGSRAGELFFGEGSRLTVL.

This chain joins TRBV2 and TRBJ1-5; 8 nucleotides align to TRBD1. The germline CDR1 and CDR2 sequences are SNHLY and FYNNEI. V gave up 5 bases and J gave up 3 bases; unmatched junction bases: 9. This CDR3 is built from 16 residues. The CDR3 loop reads CASSRWQGAPNQPQHF. The CDR3 bases are TGTGCCAGCAGTAGGTGGCAGGGGGCCCCCAATCAGCCCCAGCATTTT.